The rows below give T cell receptor beta chains drawn from one sample of a study of CD8 T cells in Susac syndrome. TCRdb re-called the immunoSEQ multiplex PCR reads with MiXCR, one entry per CDR3 protein. Here the sample spans 150,000 to 200,000 distinct CDR3 sequences, 85% to 95% being singletons. The specimen sequenced was CD4+ T cells from PBMCs. The receptors shown here come from a human donor with Susac syndrome. CDR3s include the opening cysteine and the closing phenylalanine or tryptophan. The D gene is left open where the match is weak. Clone size is stated in some rows and not others, as once, few, many or a class when expanded.

TRBJ2-3,-,TRBV7-9,-,CASSGTKSTDTQYF,TGTGCCAGCAGCGGGACAAAAAGCACAGATACGCAGTATTTT
TRBJ2-5,-,TRBV30,-,CAWSVLDGGTQYF,TGTGCCTGGAGTGTTCTTGACGGAGGGACCCAGTACTTC
TRBJ1-2,-,TRBV12-3/TRBV12-4,TRBD1,CATRQGALNYGYTF,TGTGCCACCAGACAGGGGGCGCTTAACTATGGCTACACCTTC
TRBJ1-3,-,TRBV30,-,CAWNGRTTGNTIYF,TGTGCCTGGAATGGCAGAACTACTGGAAACACCATATATTTT
TRBJ1-2,-,TRBV4-2,-,CASSPPGVAGYTF,TGTGCCAGCAGCCCACCGGGGGTAGCGGGCTACACCTTC
TRBJ1-1,once,TRBV9,TRBD1,CASSTAGTGPLEAFF,TGTGCCAGCAGCACAGCCGGGACAGGGCCCCTAGAAGCTTTCTTT
TRBJ2-7,-,TRBV3-1,TRBD1,CASSQGQRSYEQYF,TGTGCCAGCAGCCAGGGACAGCGATCCTACGAGCAGTACTTC
TRBJ2-3,-,TRBV20-1,-,CSANSRGPTDTQYF,TGCAGTGCTAATAGCCGGGGGCCCACAGATACGCAGTATTTT
TRBJ1-1,-,TRBV12-3/TRBV12-4,-,CASSLLPLSEAFF,TGTGCCAGCAGTTTATTACCGCTGTCTGAAGCTTTCTTT
TRBJ2-7,-,TRBV27,TRBD1,CASRADRGREEQYF,TGTGCCAGCAGAGCGGACAGGGGGCGGGAAGAGCAGTACTTC
TRBJ1-2,-,TRBV25-1,-,CASSRHFLGGYTF,TGTGCCAGCAGTCGGCATTTCCTCGGTGGCTACACCTTC
TRBJ1-2,-,TRBV6-5,-,CASSYNGGPYGYTF,TGTGCCAGCAGTTATAATGGAGGACCCTATGGCTACACCTTC
TRBJ1-2,-,TRBV7-9,TRBD1,CASSSTGTGDPAYGYTF,TGTGCCAGCAGCTCGACCGGGACAGGGGACCCTGCCTATGGCTACACCTTC
TRBJ1-4,-,TRBV4-2,TRBD1,CASSQDRSGTANEKLFF,TGTGCCAGCAGCCAAGATCGATCCGGGACAGCTAATGAAAAACTGTTTTTT
TRBJ2-7,-,TRBV27,-,CASSIAGTPLQYF,TGTGCCAGCAGTATCGCCGGGACACCGTTACAGTACTTC
TRBJ2-1,-,TRBV14,-,CASSQDGAYNEQFF,TGTGCCAGCAGCCAAGACGGGGCATACAATGAGCAGTTCTTC
TRBJ1-2,once,TRBV20-1,-,CTDRDGYTF,TGCACCGACCGGGATGGCTACACCTTC
TRBJ1-5,-,TRBV9,TRBD1,CASSVGDRAGNQPQHF,TGTGCCAGCAGCGTGGGGGACAGGGCCGGGAATCAGCCCCAGCATTTT
TRBJ2-3,-,TRBV29-1,TRBD2,CSVESGGNTDTQYF,TGCAGCGTTGAGAGCGGGGGAAACACAGATACGCAGTATTTT
TRBJ2-2,-,TRBV6-2/TRBV6-3,-,CASSMSATQNTGELFF,TGTGCCAGCAGTATGTCAGCGACACAGAACACCGGGGAGCTGTTTTTT
TRBJ1-2,-,TRBV3-1,TRBD1,CASSHTTGTGNYGYTF,TGTGCCAGCAGCCACACAACCGGGACAGGGAACTATGGCTACACCTTC
TRBJ1-2,few,TRBV12-3/TRBV12-4,-,CASSLGGGYTF,TGTGCCAGCAGTTTGGGGGGTGGCTACACCTTC
TRBJ1-6,-,TRBV4-1,TRBD1,CASSQDGTGRSPLHF,TGCGCCAGCAGCCAAGACGGGACAGGGCGCTCACCCCTCCACTTT
TRBJ2-3,-,TRBV5-4,TRBD2,CASSIRTSGGHDTQYF,TGTGCCAGCAGCATTCGGACTAGCGGGGGGCATGATACGCAGTATTTT
TRBJ1-1,once,TRBV20-1,-,CSARDWRQGAVDTEAFF,TGCAGTGCTAGAGATTGGCGGCAGGGCGCGGTTGACACTGAAGCTTTCTTT
TRBJ1-2,-,TRBV9,-,CASAGVGGNYGYTF,TGTGCCAGCGCCGGTGTTGGGGGCAACTATGGCTACACCTTC
TRBJ2-3,-,TRBV12-3/TRBV12-4,-,CASSLKTVSTDTQYF,TGTGCCAGCAGTTTAAAAACCGTCAGCACAGATACGCAGTATTTT
TRBJ1-2,-,TRBV20-1,-,CSAPRGSHYGYTF,TGCAGTGCCCCCCGGGGCAGCCACTATGGCTACACCTTC
TRBJ1-6,-,TRBV7-2,-,CASSLVKGISSPLHF,TGTGCCAGCAGCTTAGTCAAGGGGATAAGTTCACCCCTCCACTTT
TRBJ1-2,-,TRBV20-1,-,CSARPLGLKSNYGYTF,TGCAGTGCTAGGCCCTTAGGGCTTAAATCTAACTATGGCTACACCTTC
TRBJ2-5,-,TRBV9,-,CASSTPSGGETQYF,TGTGCCAGCAGCACCCCGAGTGGGGGAGAGACCCAGTACTTC
TRBJ2-2,-,TRBV4-2,-,CASSYQLTGSGTGELFF,TGTGCCAGCAGTTACCAACTCACAGGGTCGGGCACCGGGGAGCTGTTTTTT
TRBJ1-2,-,TRBV29-1,-,CSVERGESNGYTF,TGCAGCGTTGAACGGGGGGAGTCGAATGGCTACACCTTC
TRBJ2-7,-,TRBV7-9,-,CASSKRRRDTSSYEQYF,TGTGCCAGCAGCAAGAGACGCCGGGACACTAGCTCCTACGAGCAGTACTTC
TRBJ2-3,-,TRBV5-1,-,CASSYGTALTDTQYF,TGCGCCAGCAGCTACGGGACGGCGCTCACAGATACGCAGTATTTT
TRBJ2-5,-,TRBV5-4,-,CASSLSKRETQYF,TGTGCCAGCAGCTTAAGTAAACGGGAGACCCAGTACTTC
TRBJ2-7,-,TRBV12-3/TRBV12-4,-,CASSRPGTLDHEQYF,TGTGCCAGCAGTCGCCCCGGGACCCTGGACCACGAGCAGTACTTC
TRBJ2-1,-,TRBV7-8,TRBD2,CASSLAALAGGYNEQFF,TGTGCCAGCAGCTTAGCGGCTCTAGCGGGGGGATACAATGAGCAGTTCTTC
TRBJ2-2,-,TRBV5-1,-,CASREAGANTGELFF,TGCGCCAGCAGAGAGGCAGGGGCGAACACCGGGGAGCTGTTTTTT
TRBJ1-2,-,TRBV6-5,-,CASSPGRGLNRYTF,TGTGCCAGCAGCCCTGGCAGGGGCCTTAACCGCTACACCTTC
TRBJ2-1,-,TRBV9,TRBD2,CASSPLAGRGFF,TGTGCCAGCAGCCCCTTAGCGGGAAGGGGGTTCTTC
TRBJ1-4,-,TRBV3-1,-,CASSQEGVPEKLFF,TGTGCCAGCAGCCAAGAGGGGGTGCCGGAAAAACTGTTTTTT
TRBJ1-4,-,TRBV14,TRBD1,CASSSTKGAWNEKLFF,TGTGCCAGCAGCAGCACTAAGGGGGCTTGGAATGAAAAACTGTTTTTT